This entry describes one T cell receptor (beta chain). This clonotype has only a few counts. Its antigen is still unknown. No much larger clone is present one base from it, and per-base qualities are unavailable. The TCR beta CDR3 regions were amplified from RNA transcripts. A first-round RT-PCR of the TCR CDR3 used the HTBI primer set with the Qiagen OneStep RT-PCR kit. A second multiplex PCR round built the libraries, followed by size selection and purification. The libraries were sequenced on an Illumina HiSeq2000 using paired-end 100 bp reads. On the authors' methods: SOAPnuke was used to process the raw data, throwing out any read that contained adapters or uncalled bases, had a mean Phred below 15, or lacked an exact constant-primer or identifier match. High-quality paired reads were merged using COPE v1.2.5, and each unique nucleotide sequence was defined as a clonotype. MiTCR v1.1 was used to align clonotypes to the IMGT TRBV, TRBD and TRBJ reference segments. Analysis was restricted to V-J combinations with a frequency above 0.0001, which covered 98% to 99.2% of repertoires. The TCS score was defined as the ratio of F50 (clonal expansion) to E x V (chaos), calculated using BLOSUM62-based TCRdist between CDR3 peptides within each V-J. Welch's t-statistics and random forest reduced some 510 V-J features to 10 to 15, which were used in a naive Bayes classifier (R e1071). TCRdb reprocessing: public reads trimmed at Q25 with fastp, clones called with MiXCR, in-frame beta chains kept. Each record represents a unique CDR3 protein, reported with the most common genes and DNA among its rows. TCRdb's processing, not the authors' own work, is the source of the V and J calls. The sample data list about 250,000 distinct CDR3 sequences, and over 20% of these were observed just once. The ten largest clones add up to under 65% of the sample.

Moderately to severely active disease, a Clinical Activity Score of at least 3, a NOSPECS grade of at least 4, and a duration under 3 months were present in ophthalmopathy patients. Exclusion was applied to patients with uncontrolled infections, other autoimmune diseases, pregnancy or lactation. Diagnoses were established on the basis of clinical symptoms, serum thyroxine and TRAb, thyroid ultrasound, and orbital computed tomography. PBMCs were separated from around 9.1 ml of fresh peripheral blood using Ficoll-Paque density gradient centrifugation. Total RNA was extracted with Trizol reagent, and quality was checked on an Agilent 2100 Bioanalyzer. CDR1 and CDR2 are read off the germline V gene (reference sequence) as DFQATT and SNEGSKA. The CDR3 goes from the cysteine to the phenylalanine over 14 residues. The DNA shown is the 42-base CDR3, in frame from base 1. V lost 6 bases and J lost 6 bases, and the count of bases not matched to a germline gene is 14.

These data originate in a study of T cells in Graves' hyperthyroidism and ophthalmopathy (dated by TCRdb to the late 2010s). In terms of the full investigation: Peripheral blood samples were taken at the time of initial diagnosis, prior to any treatment. According to the paper, TCR Vbeta CDR3 sequencing was carried out on over 130 peripheral blood samples, which came from about 45 ophthalmopathy, under 85 hyperthyroidism and roughly 17 progressor patients. Prospective prediction of ophthalmopathy was tested in an independent validation cohort consisting of some 18 hyperthyroidism patients and some 17 patients who later progressed to ophthalmopathy. For training and testing, the 80 to 100 patients in the discovery cohort were randomly divided in a 7:3 ratio. After sampling, hyperthyroidism patients received methimazole starting at 30 mg daily, and ophthalmopathy patients received high-dose intravenous methylprednisolone. To identify distinguishing TCR V-J signatures, a discovery cohort of roughly 100 patients was used, comprising 40 to 45 with Graves' ophthalmopathy and approximately 58 with stable Graves' hyperthyroidism. In over five Graves' hyperthyroidism patients, the study also compared T-cell repertoires from thyroid tissue with T-cell repertoires from blood. The full study reports these points: In validation, progression to ophthalmopathy was predicted by the model with 70% to 71% sensitivity and roughly 72% specificity, a median of approximately 6.5 months before onset. Sample size was not statistically predetermined, and blinding of investigators to group allocation was not performed. Blood samples also contained most of the expanded thyroid clonotypes (frequency above 0.001), which suggests that blood repertoires may reflect thyroid immune responses. A model built on a 13 V-J signature distinguished ophthalmopathy from stable hyperthyroidism, reaching roughly 88% sensitivity and around 81% specificity in cross-validation and 80%/75% in testing.

Sequences were obtained from blood. This clonotype was obtained from a man aged 25 to 40 with Graves' ophthalmopathy. The rearranged chain carries TRBV20-1 and TRBJ2-7; 7 central nucleotides agree with TRBD2. The bases read TGCAGTGCCGCAACGGCGGGGGATAGTTTCGAGCAGTACTTC. Its translation reads: CSAATAGDSFEQYF.